The source of this TCR beta chain is a study of blood T cell repertoires in COVID-19. Across the study: COVID-19 samples collected from the United States, Italy and Spain covered acute and convalescent phases. T cells, B-cell-depleted T cells, or PBMCs provided the cDNA or gDNA that served as material.

Cohorts were based on clinical histories the participants reported. The study counted Cohort 3 donors as recovered given two negative PCRs, clearance, or symptom resolution. Germline V gene lookup returns CDR1 PRHDT and CDR2 FYEKMQ (reference sequence). This CDR3 region has 13 residues. Trimming removed 5 bases at V and 0 bases at J, with 5 bases between. Clones were read by immunoSEQ multiplex PCR, and TCRdb kept only the in-frame ones, dropping some. The sample has some 140,000 clones, 80% to 85% seen once. The source material was PBMCs or T cells enriched from blood (not recorded which). This clonotype was obtained from a young man who had recovered from COVID-19. The chain links TRBV13 to TRBJ2-1; D possibly corresponds to TRBD2 (5 bases). CDR3: CASSGSSYNEQFF. The CDR3 DNA reads as TGTGCCAGCAGCGGGAGCTCCTACAATGAGCAGTTCTTC.